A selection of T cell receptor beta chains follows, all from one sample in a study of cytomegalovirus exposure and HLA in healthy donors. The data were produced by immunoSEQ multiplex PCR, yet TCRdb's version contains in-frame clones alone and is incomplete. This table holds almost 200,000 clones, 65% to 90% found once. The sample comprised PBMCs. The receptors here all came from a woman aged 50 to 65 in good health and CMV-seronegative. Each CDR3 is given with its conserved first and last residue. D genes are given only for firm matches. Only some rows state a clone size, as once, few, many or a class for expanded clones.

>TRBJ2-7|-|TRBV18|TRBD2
CASSPPGTRSPYEQYF
TGTGCCAGCTCACCCCCAGGGACTAGGAGTCCCTACGAGCAGTACTTC
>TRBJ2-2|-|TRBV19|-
CASSFSYGQRNTGELFF
TGTGCCAGTAGCTTCTCTTACGGACAGCGAAACACCGGGGAGCTGTTTTTT
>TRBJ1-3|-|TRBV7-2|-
CASSPRPGNTIYF
TGTGCCAGCAGCCCCCGCCCAGGGAACACCATATATTTT
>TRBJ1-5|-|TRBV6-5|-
CASSLASYNQPQHF
TGTGCCAGCAGTCTTGCGAGCTACAATCAGCCCCAGCATTTT
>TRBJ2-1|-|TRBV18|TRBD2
CASSPFSGGYNEQFF
TGTGCCAGCTCACCATTCAGCGGGGGCTACAATGAGCAGTTCTTC
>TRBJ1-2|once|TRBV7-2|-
CASISGGLDGYTF
TGTGCCAGCATTTCGGGGGGGCTAGATGGCTACACCTTC
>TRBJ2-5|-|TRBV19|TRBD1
CASSISRGLETQYF
TGTGCCAGTAGTATCAGCAGGGGGCTTGAGACCCAGTACTTC
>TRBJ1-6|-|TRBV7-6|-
CASSTTGNSPLHF
TGTGCCAGCAGCACAACAGGGAATTCACCCCTCCACTTT
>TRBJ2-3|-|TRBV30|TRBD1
CAWGGQGVFSDTQYF
TGTGCCTGGGGGGGACAGGGGGTATTTTCAGATACGCAGTATTTT
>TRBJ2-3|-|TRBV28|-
CASTLAGSSTDTQYF
TGTGCCAGCACACTAGCAGGCAGTAGCACAGATACGCAGTATTTT
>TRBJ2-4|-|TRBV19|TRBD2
CASSIRAVAGLAKNIQYF
TGTGCCAGTAGTATTCGTGCAGTAGCGGGTCTAGCCAAAAACATTCAGTACTTC
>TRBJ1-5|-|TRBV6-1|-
CASRGLDQPQHF
TGTGCCAGCAGGGGGCTAGATCAGCCCCAGCATTTT
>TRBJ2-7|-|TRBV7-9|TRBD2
CASSLSLAGVYEQYF
TGTGCCAGCAGCTTAAGTCTAGCGGGAGTGTACGAGCAGTACTTC
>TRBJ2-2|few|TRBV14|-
CASSRNEVGELFF
TGTGCCAGCAGCCGCAACGAGGTCGGGGAGCTGTTTTTT
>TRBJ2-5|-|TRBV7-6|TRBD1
CASSSGTAPYQETQYF
TGTGCCAGCAGCTCCGGGACAGCCCCGTACCAAGAGACCCAGTACTTC
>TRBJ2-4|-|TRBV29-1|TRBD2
CSVGSGGSKNIQYF
TGCAGCGTGGGTTCGGGGGGATCCAAAAACATTCAGTACTTC
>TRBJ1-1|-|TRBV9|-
CASSVEGVMNTEAFF
TGTGCCAGCAGCGTAGAGGGAGTTATGAACACTGAAGCTTTCTTT
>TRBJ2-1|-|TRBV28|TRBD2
CASSLRREDNEQFF
TGTGCCAGCAGTTTAAGGCGGGAGGACAATGAGCAGTTCTTC
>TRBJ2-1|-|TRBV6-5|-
CASSYSRGDYNEQFF
TGTGCCAGCAGTTACTCCCGCGGGGACTACAATGAGCAGTTCTTC
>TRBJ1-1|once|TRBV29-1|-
CSVMKGSGLLYTEAFF
TGCAGCGTCATGAAGGGGTCGGGACTTCTCTACACTGAAGCTTTCTTT
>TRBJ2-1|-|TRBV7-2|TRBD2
CASSPGLAGLGSSYNEQFF
TGTGCCAGCAGCCCCGGACTAGCGGGATTGGGGAGCTCCTACAATGAGCAGTTCTTC
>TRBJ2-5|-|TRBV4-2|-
CASSQEGVRVQYF
TGTGCCAGCAGCCAAGAAGGGGTCAGAGTGCAGTACTTC
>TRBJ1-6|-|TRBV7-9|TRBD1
CASSLNQGVNSPLHF
TGTGCCAGCAGCTTAAATCAGGGGGTTAATTCACCCCTCCACTTT
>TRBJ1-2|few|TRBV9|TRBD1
CASSARGSSRDYGYTF
TGTGCCAGCAGCGCCAGGGGGTCCTCACGGGACTATGGCTACACCTTC
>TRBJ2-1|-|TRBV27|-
CASSFRGRHSYNEQFF
TGTGCCAGCAGTTTTCGAGGGAGGCACTCCTACAATGAGCAGTTCTTC
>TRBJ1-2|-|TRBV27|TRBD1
CASSNRDSVYGYTF
TGTGCCAGCAGCAATAGGGACAGCGTCTATGGCTACACCTTC
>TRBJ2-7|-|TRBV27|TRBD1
CASSIGTVYEQYF
TGTGCCAGCAGTATCGGGACAGTCTACGAGCAGTACTTC
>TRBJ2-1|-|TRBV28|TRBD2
CASRPGTSVNEQFF
TGTGCCAGCAGACCCGGGACTAGCGTCAATGAGCAGTTCTTC
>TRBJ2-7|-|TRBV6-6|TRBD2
CASSLRTSGSGEQYF
TGTGCCAGCAGTCTTCGGACTAGCGGGAGTGGAGAGCAGTACTTC
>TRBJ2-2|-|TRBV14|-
CASSQDQGQGGELFF
TGTGCCAGCAGCCAAGATCAGGGGCAGGGCGGGGAGCTGTTTTTT
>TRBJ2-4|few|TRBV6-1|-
CASRGGRVIQYF
TGTGCCAGCAGGGGGGGAAGAGTCATTCAGTACTTC
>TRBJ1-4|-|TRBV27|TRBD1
CASSLEVWGQSNEKLFF
TGTGCCAGCAGTTTAGAGGTTTGGGGACAGTCTAATGAAAAACTGTTTTTT
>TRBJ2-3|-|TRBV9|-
CASSVGSSTDTQYF
TGTGCCAGCAGCGTAGGGAGTAGCACAGATACGCAGTATTTT
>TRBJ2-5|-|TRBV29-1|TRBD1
CSHSQGSQETQYF
TGCAGCCATTCACAGGGGTCCCAAGAGACCCAGTACTTC
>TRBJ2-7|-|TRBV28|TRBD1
CASSRTGVYEQYF
TGTGCCAGCAGTCGGACAGGGGTCTACGAGCAGTACTTC
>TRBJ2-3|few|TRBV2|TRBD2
CASSASPTSGSTDTQYF
TGTGCCAGCAGCGCATCACCGACTAGCGGGAGTACAGATACGCAGTATTTT
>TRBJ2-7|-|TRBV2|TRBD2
CASSEALGTTSYEQYF
TGTGCCAGCAGTGAAGCGCTGGGGACTACTTCCTACGAGCAGTACTTC
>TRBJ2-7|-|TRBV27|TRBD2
CASSPLAGPYEQYF
TGTGCCAGCAGTCCCCTAGCGGGTCCCTACGAGCAGTACTTC
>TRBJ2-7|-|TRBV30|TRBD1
CAWSVGQGGIYEQYF
TGTGCCTGGAGTGTGGGACAGGGGGGAATATACGAGCAGTACTTC
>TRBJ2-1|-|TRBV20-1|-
CSASAGGEQFF
TGCAGTGCTAGTGCAGGGGGGGAGCAGTTCTTC
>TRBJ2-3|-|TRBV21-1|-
CASRRTSRNTDTQYF
TGTGCCAGTAGAAGGACTAGCCGAAACACAGATACGCAGTATTTT
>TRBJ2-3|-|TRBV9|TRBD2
CASSLLAGGGDTQYF
TGTGCCAGCAGCTTACTAGCGGGAGGAGGAGATACGCAGTATTTT
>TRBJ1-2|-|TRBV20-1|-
CSRPFSGGYTF
TGCAGTAGGCCCTTTTCGGGTGGCTACACCTTC
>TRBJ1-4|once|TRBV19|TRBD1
CASNDRGLPEKLFF
TGTGCCAGTAATGACAGGGGGCTTCCTGAAAAACTGTTTTTT
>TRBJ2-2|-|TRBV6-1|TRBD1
CASNRDRGTGELFF
TGTGCCAGCAACCGGGACAGGGGCACCGGGGAGCTGTTTTTT
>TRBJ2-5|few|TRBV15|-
CAISASFREETQYF
TGTGCCATCTCCGCGAGTTTTCGAGAAGAGACCCAGTACTTC
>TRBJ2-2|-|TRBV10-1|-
CASSDTPPRTANTGELFF
TGCGCCAGCAGTGATACGCCCCCCAGGACAGCGAACACCGGGGAGCTGTTTTTT
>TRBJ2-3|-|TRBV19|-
CASSYIRDFTDTQYF
TGTGCCAGTAGTTATATCCGGGACTTCACAGATACGCAGTATTTT
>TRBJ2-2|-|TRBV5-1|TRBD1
CASSLLTGGTGELFF
TGCGCCAGCAGCTTGTTGACAGGGGGAACCGGGGAGCTGTTTTTT
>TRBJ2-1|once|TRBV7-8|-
CASSLVGGVLGEQFF
TGTGCCAGCAGCTTAGTGGGGGGAGTCTTGGGTGAGCAGTTCTTC
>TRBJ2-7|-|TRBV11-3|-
CASSSFPSYEQYF
TGTGCCAGCAGCTCGTTCCCCTCCTACGAGCAGTACTTC
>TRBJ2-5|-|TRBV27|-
CASSSTISGMREQYF
TGTGCCAGCAGTTCAACTATTAGCGGTATGAGGGAGCAGTACTTC
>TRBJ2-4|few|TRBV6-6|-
CASRPGNGQVKNIQYF
TGTGCCAGCAGGCCCGGGAATGGGCAAGTCAAAAACATTCAGTACTTC
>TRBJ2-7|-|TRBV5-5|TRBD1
CASSLYLGQGLTYEQYF
TGTGCCAGCAGCCTCTACCTAGGACAGGGGCTGACCTACGAGCAGTACTTC
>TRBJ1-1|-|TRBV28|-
CASSLSLRGTEAFF
TGTGCCAGCAGTTTATCTCTAAGAGGGACTGAAGCTTTCTTT
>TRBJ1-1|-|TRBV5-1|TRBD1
CASSLQGMNTEAFF
TGCGCCAGCAGCTTACAGGGGATGAACACTGAAGCTTTCTTT
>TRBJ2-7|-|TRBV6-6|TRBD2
CASATSGEYEQYF
TGTGCCAGCGCGACTAGCGGGGAATACGAGCAGTACTTC
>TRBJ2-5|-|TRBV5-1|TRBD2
CASHDGTSGRVGTQYF
TGCGCCAGCCACGACGGGACTAGCGGGCGGGTGGGGACCCAGTACTTC